This TCR beta chain was captured by sequencing in a study of regulatory T cells in long-lasting Graves disease. Arm-PCR of CDR3 regions and iRepertoire HTBI primers were the basis on which TCR beta libraries were built. Original handling: Identification of gene segments yielded some 61 TRBV and 12 to 15 TRBJ across samples. MiXCR, applied by TCRdb to the multiplex PCR reads, yields one record per CDR3 protein. The V and J calls were not made by the authors but by TCRdb's processing. This table holds a few hundred thousand distinct CDR3 sequences, around 20% found once. Study-wide findings and caveats: Persistent Graves' patients had lower TCR diversity than newly diagnosed ones.

Time point noted: newly diagnosed GD, antithyroid drugs for less than 3 months. PBMC-extracted RNA yielded the TCR library. The trim removed 1 base at V and 3 bases at J, leaving 12 bases unmatched. CDR1 and CDR2 from the germline V gene are SGHTA and FQGNSA. CDR3 length equals 18 residues. This clonotype was seen at least ten times. As yet, its antigen is unknown. The sequenced sample was peripheral blood mononuclear cells (PBMCs), obtained at new diagnosis, from a patient treated with antithyroid drugs. This TCR was sampled from a female donor with Graves disease. The J gene is TRBJ1-2, the V gene TRBV7-2; 9 nucleotides line up with TRBD1. In DNA, the CDR3 is TGTGCCAGCAGCTTAGTAAAGGACAGGGGTGAATTTGACTATGGCTACACCTTC. It codes for CASSLVKDRGEFDYGYTF.